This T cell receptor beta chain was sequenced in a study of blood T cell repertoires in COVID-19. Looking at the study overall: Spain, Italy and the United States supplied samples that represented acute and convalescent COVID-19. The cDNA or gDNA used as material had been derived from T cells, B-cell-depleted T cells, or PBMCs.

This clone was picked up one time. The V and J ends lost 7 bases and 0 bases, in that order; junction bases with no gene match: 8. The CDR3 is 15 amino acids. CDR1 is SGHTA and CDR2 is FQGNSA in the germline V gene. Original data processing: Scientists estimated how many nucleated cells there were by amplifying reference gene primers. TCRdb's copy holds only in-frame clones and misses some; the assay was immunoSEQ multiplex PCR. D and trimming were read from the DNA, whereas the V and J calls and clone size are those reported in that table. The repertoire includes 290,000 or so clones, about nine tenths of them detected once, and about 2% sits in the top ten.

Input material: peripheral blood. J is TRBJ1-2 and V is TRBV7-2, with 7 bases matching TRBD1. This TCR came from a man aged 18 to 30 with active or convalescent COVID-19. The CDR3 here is CASTLGGQPNYGYTF. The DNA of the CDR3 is TGTGCCAGCACCCTAGGGGGACAGCCTAACTATGGCTACACCTTC.